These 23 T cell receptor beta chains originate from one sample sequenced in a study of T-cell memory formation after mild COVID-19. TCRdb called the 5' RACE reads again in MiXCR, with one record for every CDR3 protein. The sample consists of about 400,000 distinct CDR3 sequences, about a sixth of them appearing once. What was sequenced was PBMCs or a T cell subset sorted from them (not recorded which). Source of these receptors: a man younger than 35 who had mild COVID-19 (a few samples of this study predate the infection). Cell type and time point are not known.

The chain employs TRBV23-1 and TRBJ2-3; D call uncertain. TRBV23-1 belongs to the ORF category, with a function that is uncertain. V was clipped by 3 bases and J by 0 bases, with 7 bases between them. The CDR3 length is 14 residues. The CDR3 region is CASSHLGSTDTQYF. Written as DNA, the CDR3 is TGCGCCAGCAGTCATTTGGGCAGCACAGATACGCAGTATTTT.

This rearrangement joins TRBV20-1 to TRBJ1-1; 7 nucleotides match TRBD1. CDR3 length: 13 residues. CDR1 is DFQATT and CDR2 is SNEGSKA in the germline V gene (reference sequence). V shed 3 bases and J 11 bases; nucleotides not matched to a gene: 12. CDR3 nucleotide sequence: TGCAGTGCTAGCGAGGCCACAGGGGATACCGCTTTCTTT. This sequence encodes CSASEATGDTAFF.

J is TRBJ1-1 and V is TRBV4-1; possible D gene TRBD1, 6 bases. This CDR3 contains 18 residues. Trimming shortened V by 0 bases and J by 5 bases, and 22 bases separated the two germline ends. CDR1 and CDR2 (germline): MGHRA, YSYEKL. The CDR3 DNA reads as TGCGCCAGCAGCCAAGACAGGGCGGGGGGACACCGGAGGACTGAAGCTTTCTTT. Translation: CASSQDRAGGHRRTEAFF.

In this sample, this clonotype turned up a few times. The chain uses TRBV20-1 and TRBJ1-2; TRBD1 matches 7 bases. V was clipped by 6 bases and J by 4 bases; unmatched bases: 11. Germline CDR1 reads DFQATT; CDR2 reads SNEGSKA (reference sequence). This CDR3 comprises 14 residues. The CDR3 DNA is TGCAGTGCGCTTCCCTCGACAGGGAGCTATGGCTACACCTTC. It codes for CSALPSTGSYGYTF.

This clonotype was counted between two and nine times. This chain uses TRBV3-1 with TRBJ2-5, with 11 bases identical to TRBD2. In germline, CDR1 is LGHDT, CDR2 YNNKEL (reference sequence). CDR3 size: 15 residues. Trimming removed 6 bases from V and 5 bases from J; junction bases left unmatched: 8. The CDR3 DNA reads TGTGCCAGCAGTCCGGGATCTAGCGGGGGGGAGACCCAGTACTTC. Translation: CASSPGSSGGETQYF.

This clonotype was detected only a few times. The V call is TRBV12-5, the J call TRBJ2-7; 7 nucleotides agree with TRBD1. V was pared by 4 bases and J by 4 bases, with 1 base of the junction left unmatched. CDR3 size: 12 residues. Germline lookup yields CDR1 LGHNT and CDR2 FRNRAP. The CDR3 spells CASGSDRYEQYF. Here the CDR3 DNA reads TGTGCTAGTGGTTCGGACAGGTACGAGCAGTACTTC.

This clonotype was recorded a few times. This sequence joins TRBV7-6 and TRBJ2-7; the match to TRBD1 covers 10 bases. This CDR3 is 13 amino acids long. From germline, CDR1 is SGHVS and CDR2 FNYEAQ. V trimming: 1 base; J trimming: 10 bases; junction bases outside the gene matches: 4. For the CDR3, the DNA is TGTGCCAGCAGCTTAGGACAGGGGGCGGACCAGTACTTC. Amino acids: CASSLGQGADQYF.

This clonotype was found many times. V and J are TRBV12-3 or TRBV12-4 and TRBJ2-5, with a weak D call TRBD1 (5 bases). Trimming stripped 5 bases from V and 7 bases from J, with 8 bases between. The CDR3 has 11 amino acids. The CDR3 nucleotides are TGTGCCAGCAGTGGTAGGGGGACCCAGTACTTC. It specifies CASSGRGTQYF.

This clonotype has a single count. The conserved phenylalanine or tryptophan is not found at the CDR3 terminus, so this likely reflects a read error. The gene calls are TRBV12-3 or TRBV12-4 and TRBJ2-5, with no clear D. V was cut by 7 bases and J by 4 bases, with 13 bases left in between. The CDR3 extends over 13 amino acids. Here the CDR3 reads CASTLLAGETQYL. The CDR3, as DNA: TGTGCCAGCACCCTGCTGGCAGGAGAGACCCAGTACTTA.

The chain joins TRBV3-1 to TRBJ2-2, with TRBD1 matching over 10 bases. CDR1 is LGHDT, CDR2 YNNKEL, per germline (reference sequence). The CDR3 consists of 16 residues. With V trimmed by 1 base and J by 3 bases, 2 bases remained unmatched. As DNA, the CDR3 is TGTGCCAGCAGCCAAGGACAGGGGGCGGACACCGGGGAGCTGTTTTTT. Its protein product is CASSQGQGADTGELFF.

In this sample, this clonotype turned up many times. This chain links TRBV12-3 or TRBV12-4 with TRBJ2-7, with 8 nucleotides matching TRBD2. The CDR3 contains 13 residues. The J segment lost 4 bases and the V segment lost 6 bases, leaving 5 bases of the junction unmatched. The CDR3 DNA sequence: TGTGCCAGCAGCTCCGTAGCGGGGTACGAGCAGTACTTC. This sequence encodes CASSSVAGYEQYF.

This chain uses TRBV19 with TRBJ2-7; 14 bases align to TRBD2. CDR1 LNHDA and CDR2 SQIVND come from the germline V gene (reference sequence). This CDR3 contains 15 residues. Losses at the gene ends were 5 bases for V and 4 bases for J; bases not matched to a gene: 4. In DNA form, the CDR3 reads TGTGCCAGTAGTCCCGGACTAGCGGGGGGTTACGAGCAGTACTTC. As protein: CASSPGLAGGYEQYF.

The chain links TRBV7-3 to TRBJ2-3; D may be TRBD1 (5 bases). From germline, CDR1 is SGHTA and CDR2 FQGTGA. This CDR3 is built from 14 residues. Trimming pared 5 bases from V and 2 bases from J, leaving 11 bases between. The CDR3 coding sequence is TGTGCCAGCAGCCCGGACATACACACAGATACGCAGTATTTT. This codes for CASSPDIHTDTQYF. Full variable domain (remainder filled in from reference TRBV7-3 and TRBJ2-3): GAGVSQTPSNKVTEKGKYVELRCDPISGHTALYWYRQSLGQGPEFLIYFQGTGAADDSGLPNDRFFAVRPEGSVSTLKIQRTERGDSAVYLCASSPDIHTDTQYFGPGTRLTVL.

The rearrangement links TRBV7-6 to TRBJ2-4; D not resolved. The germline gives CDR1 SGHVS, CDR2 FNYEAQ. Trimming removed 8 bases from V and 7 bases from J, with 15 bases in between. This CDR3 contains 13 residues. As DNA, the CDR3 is TGTGCCAGCGGGGAAACGAATGGGAACATTCAGTACTTC. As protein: CASGETNGNIQYF.

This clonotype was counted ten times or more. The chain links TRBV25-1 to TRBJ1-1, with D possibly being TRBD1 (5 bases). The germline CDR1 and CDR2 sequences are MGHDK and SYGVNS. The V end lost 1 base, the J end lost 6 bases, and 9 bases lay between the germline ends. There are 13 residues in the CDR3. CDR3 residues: CASSESGGAEAFF. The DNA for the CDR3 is TGTGCCAGCAGTGAATCGGGGGGTGCTGAAGCTTTCTTT.

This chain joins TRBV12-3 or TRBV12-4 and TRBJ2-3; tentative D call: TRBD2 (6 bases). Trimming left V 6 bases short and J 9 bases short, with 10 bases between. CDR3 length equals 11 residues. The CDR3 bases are TGTGCCAGCAGAGATAGCGGAACGCAGTATTTT. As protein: CASRDSGTQYF.

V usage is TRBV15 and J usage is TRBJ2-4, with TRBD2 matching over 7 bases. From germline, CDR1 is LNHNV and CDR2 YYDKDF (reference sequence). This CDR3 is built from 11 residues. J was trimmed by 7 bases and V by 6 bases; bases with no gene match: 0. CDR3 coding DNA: TGTGCCACCAGGGGGGGGAACATTCAGTACTTC. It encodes CATRGGNIQYF.

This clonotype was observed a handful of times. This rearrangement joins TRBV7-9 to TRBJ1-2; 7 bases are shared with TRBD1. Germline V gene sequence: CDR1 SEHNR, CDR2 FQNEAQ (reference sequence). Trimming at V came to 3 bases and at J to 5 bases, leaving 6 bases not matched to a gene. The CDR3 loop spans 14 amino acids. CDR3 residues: CASSFSRGYYGYTF. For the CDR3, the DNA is TGTGCCAGCAGCTTCAGCAGGGGGTATTATGGCTACACCTTC.

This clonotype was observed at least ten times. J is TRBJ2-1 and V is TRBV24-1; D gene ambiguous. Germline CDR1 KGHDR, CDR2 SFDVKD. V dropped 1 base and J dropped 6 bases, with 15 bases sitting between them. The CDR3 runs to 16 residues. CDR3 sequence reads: CATSDFSERSGNEQFF. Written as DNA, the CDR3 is TGTGCCACCAGTGATTTCTCGGAGAGGTCGGGCAATGAGCAGTTCTTC.

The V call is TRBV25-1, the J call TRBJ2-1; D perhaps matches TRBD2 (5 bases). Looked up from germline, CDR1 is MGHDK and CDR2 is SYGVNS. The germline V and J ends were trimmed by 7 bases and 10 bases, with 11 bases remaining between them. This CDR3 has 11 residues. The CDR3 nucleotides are TGTGCCAGCAACGGCCCGGGGGAGCAGTTCTTC. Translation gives CASNGPGEQFF. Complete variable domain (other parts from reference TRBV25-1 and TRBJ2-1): EADIYQTPRYLVIGTGKKITLECSQTMGHDKMYWYQQDPGMELHLIHYSYGVNSTEKGDLSSESTVSRIRTEHFPLTLESARPSHTSQYLCASNGPGEQFFGPGTRLTVL.

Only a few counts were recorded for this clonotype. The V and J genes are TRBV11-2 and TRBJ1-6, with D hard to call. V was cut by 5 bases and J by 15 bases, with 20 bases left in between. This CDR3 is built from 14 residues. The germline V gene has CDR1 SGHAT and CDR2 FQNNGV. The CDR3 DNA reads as TGTGCCAGCAGCCTAACCCGGACGGCCCGGATCCTCCACTTT. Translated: CASSLTRTARILHF.

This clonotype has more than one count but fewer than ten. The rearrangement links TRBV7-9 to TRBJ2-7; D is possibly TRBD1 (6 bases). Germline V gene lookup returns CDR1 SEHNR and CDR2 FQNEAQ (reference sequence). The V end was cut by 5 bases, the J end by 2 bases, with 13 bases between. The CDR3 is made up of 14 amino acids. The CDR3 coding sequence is TGTGCCAGCAGCACCCGAGGGGGACCCTACGAGCAGTACTTC. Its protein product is CASSTRGGPYEQYF. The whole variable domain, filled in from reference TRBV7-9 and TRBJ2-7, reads DTGVSQNPRHKITKRGQNVTFRCDPISEHNRLYWYRQTLGQGPEFLTYFQNEAQLEKSRLLSDRFSAERPKGSFSTLEIQRTEQGDSAMYLCASSTRGGPYEQYFGPGTRLTVT.

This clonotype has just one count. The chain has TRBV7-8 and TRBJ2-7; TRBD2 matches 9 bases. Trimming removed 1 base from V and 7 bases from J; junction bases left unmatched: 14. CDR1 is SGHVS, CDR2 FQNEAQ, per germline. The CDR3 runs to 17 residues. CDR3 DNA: TGTGCCAGCAGCTTAGAGGGTAGCGGGAGACCCGACTGGGAGCAGTACTTC. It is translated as CASSLEGSGRPDWEQYF.